These 26 T cell receptor beta chains share one sample of origin, sequenced in a study of T-cell memory formation after mild COVID-19 (dated by TCRdb to the early 2020s). Library preparation used 5' RACE. Sequenced using an Illumina NovaSeq 6000. TCRdb reprocessed the public reads (quality trimming at Q25 with fastp, clone calling with MiXCR) and kept in-frame beta chains. Rows are unified per CDR3 protein, each entry keeping the most common DNA and genes. The sample data list a few hundred thousand distinct CDR3 sequences, and around 14% of these were observed just once. The ten largest clones take up around a fifth of the sample. Input material: PBMCs or a T cell subset sorted from them (not recorded which). Receptor source: a young man who had mild COVID-19 (a few samples of this study predate the infection). The sample titles of this study are shuffled in the database, so cell type and time point are left out; the donor was told from shared clones.

This clonotype was counted only a few times. J is TRBJ2-6 and V is TRBV28; D ambiguous. Looked up from germline, CDR1 is MDHEN and CDR2 is SYDVKM. The CDR3 totals 16 residues. Trimming cost V 3 bases and J 0 bases, with 9 bases left between them. The CDR3, as DNA: TGTGCCAGCAGTTTGGTCGGAGCCTCTGGGGCCAACGTCCTGACTTTC. Amino acid sequence: CASSLVGASGANVLTF.

The J gene is TRBJ2-3, the V gene TRBV7-3; D ambiguous. The V end was cut by 1 base, the J end by 2 bases, with 4 bases between. Germline V lookup: CDR1 SGHTA, CDR2 FQGTGA. CDR3 length: 13 residues. In DNA form, the CDR3 reads TGTGCCAGCAGCTTAATGCCCACAGATACGCAGTATTTT. Protein: CASSLMPTDTQYF. Looking up the rest from reference TRBV7-3 and TRBJ2-3 gives the full variable domain: GAGVSQTPSNKVTEKGKYVELRCDPISGHTALYWYRQSLGQGPEFLIYFQGTGAADDSGLPNDRFFAVRPEGSVSTLKIQRTERGDSAVYLCASSLMPTDTQYFGPGTRLTVL.

The gene calls are TRBV4-1 and TRBJ1-2, with TRBD1 matching 7 bases. CDR3 length: 15 amino acids. The V gene's germline CDR1 is MGHRA and CDR2 YSYEKL. The trim removed 1 base at V and 5 bases at J, leaving 7 bases unmatched. This CDR3 reads CASSQGGTGEYGYTF. The CDR3 DNA sequence: TGCGCCAGCAGCCAAGGGGGAACAGGGGAATATGGCTACACCTTC.

The chain joins TRBV6-5 to TRBJ1-5, with a tentative D call TRBD1 (5 bases). Looked up from germline, CDR1 is MNHEY and CDR2 is SVGAGI. V gave up 6 bases and J gave up 5 bases, with 11 bases separating them. The CDR3 contains 13 residues. CDR3 coding DNA: TGTGCCAGCAGACAGGCCCTCCATCAGCCCCAGCATTTT. Translated, it gives CASRQALHQPQHF.

This clonotype occurred many times. The chain combines TRBV5-5 with TRBJ2-3; D is unresolved. The CDR3 sequence is 14 residues long. Per the germline V gene, CDR1 is SGHKS and CDR2 is YYEKEE (reference sequence). Trimming pared 0 bases from V and 0 bases from J, leaving 5 bases between. The chain's CDR3 is CASSLVKSTDTQYF. The CDR3 DNA reads as TGTGCCAGCAGCTTGGTGAAGAGCACAGATACGCAGTATTTT.

The chain recombines TRBV5-1 with TRBJ1-6; D gene unclear. The CDR3 contains 14 residues. CDR1 is SGHRS, CDR2 YFSETQ, per germline. Trimming shortened V by 0 bases and J by 7 bases, and 8 bases separated the two germline ends. The CDR3 region has the DNA TGCGCCAGCAGCTTGGACAGTGGAAATTCACCCCTCCACTTT. It translates to CASSLDSGNSPLHF.

This chain connects TRBV5-1 to TRBJ2-7; D call uncertain. The V gene lost 4 bases and the J gene lost 2 bases, with 7 bases spanning the gap. Germline values: CDR1 SGHRS, CDR2 YFSETQ. The CDR3 loop spans 12 amino acids. The CDR3: CASSQTAYEQYF. CDR3 sequence (DNA): TGCGCCAGCAGCCAGACTGCCTACGAGCAGTACTTC.

The chain uses TRBV7-2 and TRBJ1-1; TRBD1 is a possible D gene (6 bases). V was shortened by 4 bases and J by 3 bases, with 9 bases between the two germline ends. CDR3 length: 13 residues. Looked up from germline, CDR1 is SGHTA and CDR2 is FQGNSA. This CDR3 is CASSSRQDTEAFF. CDR3 sequence (DNA): TGTGCCAGCAGCTCGCGACAGGACACTGAAGCTTTCTTT. The complete variable domain, with remaining parts taken from reference TRBV7-2 and TRBJ1-1, reads GAGVSQSPSNKVTEKGKDVELRCDPISGHTALYWYRQSLGQGLEFLIYFQGNSAPDKSGLPSDRFSAERTGGSVSTLTIQRTQQEDSAVYLCASSSRQDTEAFFGQGTRLTVV.

The chain joins TRBV10-3 to TRBJ1-5; D unresolved. V was pared by 3 bases and J by 9 bases, with 9 bases between. The CDR3 loop spans 12 amino acids. Germline CDR1 is ENHRY and CDR2 is SYGVKD. Here the CDR3 DNA reads TGTGCCATCAGTGATGTGGGGAGGCCCCAGCATTTT. Translating it yields CAISDVGRPQHF.

The chain combines TRBV3-1 with TRBJ1-5; D may be TRBD1 (6 bases). Germline-derived CDR1 and CDR2 are LGHDT and YNNKEL (reference sequence). The CDR3 has 14 residues. V was pared by 5 bases and J by 6 bases, with 14 bases between. CDR3 coding DNA: TGTGCCAGCAGCTACGGACAGTTCATTCAGCCCCAGCATTTT. It codes for CASSYGQFIQPQHF.

The chain combines TRBV11-2 with TRBJ1-2, with D tentatively TRBD1 (6 bases). V was trimmed by 5 bases and J by 8 bases, leaving 12 bases between them. Germline V lookup: CDR1 SGHAT, CDR2 FQNNGV. This CDR3 is built from 12 residues. Here the CDR3 reads CASSRPDSGYTF. The CDR3 bases are TGTGCCAGCAGCCGCCCGGACAGCGGCTACACCTTC.

The chain links TRBV20-1 to TRBJ2-5, with 8 bases fitting TRBD2. The CDR3 covers 16 residues. The germline gives CDR1 DFQATT, CDR2 SNEGSKA (reference sequence). V lost 2 bases to trimming and J lost 2 bases; unmatched junction nucleotides: 10. The chain's CDR3 is CSARPLIAGTQETQYF. CDR3 bases: TGCAGTGCTAGACCCCTGATAGCGGGGACTCAAGAGACCCAGTACTTC.

This clonotype was detected a few times. The chain carries TRBV20-1 and TRBJ1-1; D is unresolved. Trimming removed 2 bases at V and 11 bases at J, with 9 bases between. The CDR3 consists of 10 residues. Germline lookup yields CDR1 DFQATT and CDR2 SNEGSKA (reference sequence). The CDR3 bases are TGCAGTGCTAGAAGGGCTCGGGCTTTCTTT. This sequence encodes CSARRARAFF.

This clonotype has a handful of counts. The rearrangement joins TRBV30 to TRBJ2-5; no firm D call. Germline V gene sequence: CDR1 GTSNPN, CDR2 SVGIG (reference sequence). The CDR3 is made up of 14 amino acids. The V gene lost 8 bases and the J gene lost 5 bases, with 21 bases spanning the gap. CDR3: CAASGLSIWETQYF. DNA for the CDR3: TGTGCCGCCTCTGGGTTGAGTATATGGGAGACCCAGTACTTC.

The table lists this clonotype with a few counts. The chain is built from TRBV18 and TRBJ2-2, with 9 bases identical to TRBD1. V lost 6 bases, J lost 5 bases, and 10 bases stayed unmatched. The V gene's germline CDR1 is KGHSH and CDR2 LQKENI. There are 16 residues in the CDR3. CDR3 loop: CASSPQPGQGTGELFF. The CDR3 DNA is TGTGCCAGCTCGCCCCAGCCGGGACAGGGAACCGGGGAGCTGTTTTTT.

The V gene is TRBV4-1, the J gene TRBJ1-5; the D gene is possibly TRBD1 (6 bases). Between the trimmed V and J ends, which lost 1 base and 2 bases, there was a span of 21 bases. The length of the CDR3 is 19 residues. Germline-derived CDR1 and CDR2 are MGHRA and YSYEKL. The CDR3 region is CASSQGSDRTFGGNQPQHF. For the CDR3, the DNA is TGCGCCAGCAGCCAAGGGTCGGACAGAACATTTGGGGGCAATCAGCCCCAGCATTTT.

V and J are TRBV11-2 and TRBJ2-1; no clear D. V was shortened by 1 base and J by 8 bases, with 9 bases between the two germline ends. Germline V CDR1 and CDR2: SGHAT, FQNNGV. The CDR3 length is 13 residues. CDR3 region: CASSLAQWDEQFF. Here the CDR3 DNA reads TGTGCCAGCAGCTTAGCCCAGTGGGATGAGCAGTTCTTC.

The table lists this clonotype with a few counts. The rearrangement uses TRBV29-1 and TRBJ2-1; possible D gene TRBD2, 6 bases. V lost 7 bases and J 5 bases, leaving 6 bases between the germline ends. Per the germline V gene, CDR1 is SQVTM and CDR2 is ANQGSEA. The CDR3 is 10 residues long. CDR3 sequence reads: CSGGDNEQFF. CDR3 nucleotide sequence: TGCAGCGGGGGGGACAATGAGCAGTTCTTC.

This clonotype was detected ten times or more. V usage is TRBV7-9 and J usage is TRBJ1-5; D possibly corresponds to TRBD1 (6 bases). The V end was cut by 8 bases, the J end by 0 bases, with 11 bases between. CDR1 and CDR2 (germline): SEHNR, FQNEAQ (reference sequence). CDR3 size: 14 residues. The CDR3 DNA follows: TGTGCCAGCTGGTCAGGGGATAGCAATCAGCCCCAGCATTTT. The encoded protein is CASWSGDSNQPQHF.

This clonotype has more than one count but fewer than ten. The gene calls are TRBV7-9 and TRBJ2-7; D uncertain. CDR1 is SEHNR, CDR2 FQNEAQ, per germline (reference sequence). The V and J ends lost 3 bases and 3 bases respectively, with 9 bases between them. The CDR3 length is 13 residues. CDR3 DNA sequence: TGTGCCAGCAGCTTGCCCCCCAACTACGAGCAGTACGTC. This gives the protein CASSLPPNYEQYV.

The gene calls are TRBV4-3 and TRBJ2-1, with unresolved D. The germline CDR1 and CDR2 sequences are LGHNA and YSLEER. CDR3 length: 14 amino acids. V lost 4 bases to trimming and J lost 6 bases, with 13 bases between them. The CDR3 loop reads CASSPNKYGNEQFF. The CDR3 coding sequence is TGCGCCAGCAGCCCTAATAAGTATGGCAATGAGCAGTTCTTC.

V and J are TRBV5-6 and TRBJ2-1; D tentatively fits TRBD1 or TRBD2 (5 bases each). The CDR3 length is 14 residues. The ends were cut back, 1 base at V and 6 bases at J, with 11 bases in the middle. Germline V gives CDR1 SGHDT, CDR2 YYEEEE. Here the CDR3 DNA reads TGTGCCAGCAGCTTGTTGGGACCGACCAATGAGCAGTTCTTC. Translating gives CASSLLGPTNEQFF.

In its sample, this clonotype was seen a few times. The V gene is TRBV7-2, the J gene TRBJ2-3; 7 nucleotides match TRBD1. The CDR3 runs 15 residues. After removal of 0 bases from V and 9 bases from J, the junction contained 9 bases not matched to a gene. The germline V gene encodes CDR1 SGHTA and CDR2 FQGNSA. As DNA, the CDR3 is TGTGCCAGCAGCTTAGCGCCTCAGGGGGTCAGAACGCAGTATTTT. This sequence encodes CASSLAPQGVRTQYF.

This clonotype was found a few times. V usage is TRBV4-3 and J usage is TRBJ1-3, with no clear D. V was pared by 1 base and J by 1 base, with 8 bases between. This CDR3 is built from 15 residues. Germline-derived CDR1 and CDR2 are LGHNA and YSLEER. The CDR3 here is CASSQGTDSGNTIYF. The CDR3 DNA reads as TGCGCCAGCAGCCAAGGGACGGATTCTGGAAACACCATATATTTT.

On this clonotype: This sequence may be a read error, since a much larger clone differs from it by one base. V usage is TRBV11-1 and J usage is TRBJ2-2; unclear D gene. This CDR3 spans 11 amino acids. CDR1 SGHAT and CDR2 FQDESV come from the germline V gene (reference sequence). CDR3 region: CARSLSGELFF. The CDR3 DNA follows: TGTGCCAGAAGCTTGTCCGGGGAGCTGTTTTTT.

The chain uses TRBV7-8 and TRBJ2-1, with TRBD2 identical over 10 bases. With 0 bases clipped from V and 9 bases from J, the junction kept 5 bases outside the gene matches. In germline, CDR1 is SGHVS, CDR2 FQNEAQ. The CDR3 contains 15 residues. CDR3 sequence: CASSLASGGAVEQFF. CDR3 nucleotides: TGTGCCAGCAGCTTAGCGAGCGGGGGGGCCGTTGAGCAGTTCTTC.